Shown below are 29 T cell receptor beta chains from a single sample sequenced in a study of cytomegalovirus exposure and HLA in healthy donors. The PCR contained 60 Vbeta and 13 Jbeta primers. Only in-frame clones appear in the TCRdb table, and some are missing; sequencing was by immunoSEQ multiplex PCR. This listing includes tens of thousands of clones. Material: PBMCs. The source is a man between 18 and 29 years old in good health and CMV-seropositive.

V gene TRBV29-1 combines with J gene TRBJ1-2; D is unresolved. Trimming removed 5 bases at V and 3 bases at J, with 10 bases between. CDR3 length: 12 amino acids. Germline V gene lookup returns CDR1 SQVTM and CDR2 ANQGSEA. The CDR3 nucleotides read TGCAGCGTTCTGGGAGGCGACTATGGCTACACCTTC. It specifies CSVLGGDYGYTF.

This sequence joins TRBV9 and TRBJ1-5; 7 bases fit TRBD1. The CDR3 has 15 residues. Germline loops: CDR1 SGDLS, CDR2 YYNGEE. V trimming: 4 bases; J trimming: 2 bases; junction bases outside the gene matches: 6. Here the CDR3 DNA reads TGTGCCAGCAGCTTTTCAGGGGGAGGCAATCAGCCCCAGCATTTT. It is translated as CASSFSGGGNQPQHF.

The V and J genes are TRBV27 and TRBJ1-2; TRBD1 agrees at 7 bases. The CDR3 has 14 amino acids. Losses at the gene ends were 5 bases for V and 4 bases for J; bases not matched to a gene: 7. Germline CDR1 is MNHEY and CDR2 is SMNVEV (reference sequence). The CDR3, as DNA: TGTGCCAGCAGTCCACGGGACAGACGCTATGGCTACACCTTC. Amino acids: CASSPRDRRYGYTF.

V usage is TRBV9 and J usage is TRBJ2-1; 7 positions agree with TRBD2. Germline loops: CDR1 SGDLS, CDR2 YYNGEE. The CDR3 totals 14 residues. After removal of 3 bases from V and 9 bases from J, the junction contained 9 bases not matched to a gene. CDR3 residues: CASSGIGTKAEQFF. For the CDR3, the DNA is TGTGCCAGCAGCGGAATAGGGACTAAGGCTGAGCAGTTCTTC.

The rearrangement uses TRBV7-9 and TRBJ2-1; 15 nucleotides align to TRBD2. The V gene end was trimmed by 5 bases and the J gene end by 7 bases; junction bases not matched to a gene: 6. CDR3 size: 16 residues. Germline loops: CDR1 SEHNR, CDR2 FQNEAQ (reference sequence). DNA for the CDR3: TGTGCCAGCAGCCCACGGACTAGCGGGAGGGCAAATGAGCAGTTCTTC. This translates into CASSPRTSGRANEQFF.

The chain recombines TRBV4-2 with TRBJ2-5, with 8 bases identical to TRBD1. There are 18 residues in the CDR3. The ends lost 0 bases at V and 5 bases at J; junction bases unmatched: 14. Germline V CDR1 and CDR2: LGHNA, YNFKEQ. The CDR3: CASSQDGFVDRARETQYF. In DNA form, the CDR3 reads TGTGCCAGCAGCCAAGATGGGTTCGTGGACAGGGCGCGGGAGACCCAGTACTTC.

The chain is built from TRBV30 and TRBJ2-5, with D tentatively TRBD1 (6 bases). The end of the DNA fits TRBJ2-7 better, so the J call may be wrong. Germline values: CDR1 GTSNPN, CDR2 SVGIG (reference sequence). This CDR3 spans 12 amino acids. CDR3 in amino acids: CAWRGDTYEQYF. The CDR3 region has the DNA TGTGCCTGGAGGGGGGACACCTACGAGCAGTACTTC.

The chain recombines TRBV28 with TRBJ2-7, with TRBD2 as a possible D gene (5 bases). V lost 3 bases to trimming and J lost 4 bases, with 22 bases between them. Germline CDR1 reads MDHEN; CDR2 reads SYDVKM. The CDR3 extends over 17 amino acids. CDR3 sequence reads: CASSFSATAAWEYEQYF. CDR3 sequence (DNA): TGTGCCAGCAGTTTTTCGGCGACGGCAGCGTGGGAGTACGAGCAGTACTTC.

The chain is built from TRBV7-9 and TRBJ2-1; D is possibly TRBD1 (5 bases). V was pared by 3 bases and J by 2 bases, with 11 bases between. The CDR3 consists of 15 residues. Germline V gene lookup returns CDR1 SEHNR and CDR2 FQNEAQ (reference sequence). CDR3 DNA: TGTGCCAGCAGCTTCGGCAGGGCAACCTACAATGAGCAGTTCTTC. Its translation is CASSFGRATYNEQFF.

The rearrangement joins TRBV27 to TRBJ2-2; D possibly corresponds to TRBD1 (6 bases). The CDR3 runs to 15 residues. Looked up from germline, CDR1 is MNHEY and CDR2 is SMNVEV (reference sequence). V gave up 3 bases and J gave up 5 bases, with 13 bases separating them. The chain's CDR3 is CASSLGAPWTGELFF. In nucleotides, the CDR3 is TGTGCCAGCAGTTTGGGGGCGCCTTGGACCGGGGAGCTGTTTTTT.

The rearrangement uses TRBV7-6 and TRBJ2-7; 9 bases fit TRBD2. Germline V gene lookup returns CDR1 SGHVS and CDR2 FNYEAQ. J lost 4 bases, V lost 5 bases, and 12 bases had no gene match. The CDR3 totals 16 residues. Written as DNA, the CDR3 is TGTGCCAGCAGCCCCCAGGCGGGAGGGATCTCATACGAGCAGTACTTC. It translates to CASSPQAGGISYEQYF.

The genes are TRBV27 and TRBJ2-2; TRBD1 might be the D (6 bases). Germline values: CDR1 MNHEY, CDR2 SMNVEV (reference sequence). The CDR3 runs to 16 residues. V lost 3 bases and J lost 0, with 11 bases in between. The CDR3 here is CASSLLTGANTGELFF. The CDR3 nucleotides read TGTGCCAGCAGTTTGTTGACAGGCGCGAACACCGGGGAGCTGTTTTTT.

The chain employs TRBV6-1 and TRBJ2-7; TRBD1 aligns across 10 bases. The CDR3 extends over 16 amino acids. The V segment lost 3 bases and the J segment 3 bases; nucleotides outside the gene matches: 8. Germline lookup yields CDR1 MNHNS and CDR2 SASEGT. CDR3 in amino acids: CASSDGWGQGHYEQYF. The CDR3 DNA is TGTGCCAGCAGTGATGGTTGGGGACAGGGGCACTACGAGCAGTACTTC.

The V gene is TRBV6-5, the J gene TRBJ1-2; no clear D. Trimming removed 4 bases at V and 8 bases at J, with 8 bases between. This CDR3 region has 11 residues. The germline V gene encodes CDR1 MNHEY and CDR2 SVGAGI. The CDR3 DNA reads as TGTGCCAGCAGTTCCTCGAGGGGCTACACCTTC. Translated, it gives CASSSSRGYTF.

The CDR3 here is CASSSPRYEQYF. The CDR3 DNA reads TGTGCCAGCAGCTCCCCCCGCTACGAGCAGTACTTC. The rearrangement uses TRBV7-2 and TRBJ2-7; D ambiguous. Germline CDR1 is SGHTA and CDR2 is FQGNSA. CDR3 size: 12 residues. Trimming cost V 4 bases and J 3 bases, with 7 bases left between them.

The chain combines TRBV19 with TRBJ1-5; D uncertain. The germline V gene encodes CDR1 LNHDA and CDR2 SQIVND (reference sequence). CDR3 size: 12 residues. CDR3 in DNA: TGTGGCTCGGGTTTAAGCAATCAGCCCCAGCATTTT. The encoded protein is CGSGLSNQPQHF. The complete variable domain, with remaining parts taken from reference TRBV19 and TRBJ1-5, reads DGGITQSPKYLFRKEGQNVTLSCEQNLNHDAMYWYRQDPGQGLRLIYYSQIVNDFQKGDIAEGYSVSREKKESFPLTVTSAQKNPTAFYLCGSGLSNQPQHFGDGTRLSIL.

The J gene is TRBJ2-4, the V gene TRBV25-1, with D maybe TRBD1 (5 bases). Trimming removed 2 bases at V and 3 bases at J, with 8 bases between. Germline V CDR1 and CDR2: MGHDK, SYGVNS. The length of the CDR3 is 14 residues. DNA of the CDR3: TGTGCCAGCAGTGAACAGGGCGACAAAAACATTCAGTACTTC. This gives the protein CASSEQGDKNIQYF.

The chain combines TRBV7-9 with TRBJ1-2, with TRBD1 matching over 7 bases. Germline CDR1 is SEHNR and CDR2 is FQNEAQ (reference sequence). The CDR3 runs to 15 residues. After removal of 4 bases from V and 8 bases from J, the junction contained 13 bases not matched to a gene. CDR3 residues: CASSSFGTEKWGYTF. CDR3 DNA sequence: TGTGCCAGCAGCTCCTTTGGGACAGAGAAGTGGGGCTACACCTTC.

The chain joins TRBV18 to TRBJ2-1, with D possibly matching TRBD2 (6 bases). Trimming took off 3 bases at V and 9 bases at J, with 9 bases between the two ends. The V gene's germline CDR1 is KGHSH and CDR2 LQKENI. The CDR3 contains 12 residues. CDR3 in amino acids: CASSPGGSEQFF. The CDR3 DNA reads as TGTGCCAGCTCACCCGGGGGAAGTGAGCAGTTCTTC.

This chain connects TRBV18 to TRBJ1-2; no firm D call. This CDR3 region has 15 residues. V dropped 0 bases and J dropped 0 bases, with 8 bases sitting between them. Germline V gene sequence: CDR1 KGHSH, CDR2 LQKENI. CDR3 protein: CASSPPAGTNYGYTF. The CDR3 DNA sequence: TGTGCCAGCTCACCACCGGCGGGGACTAACTATGGCTACACCTTC.

Written as DNA, the CDR3 is TGTGCCAGCAGCTTGGGGGGACTAGCGGGGTCCTACGAGCAGTACTTC. Translated: CASSLGGLAGSYEQYF. The chain is built from TRBV5-4 and TRBJ2-7, with TRBD2 matching over 13 bases. The length of the CDR3 is 16 residues. The germline CDR1 and CDR2 sequences are SGHNT and YYREEE (reference sequence). V lost 0 bases, J lost 1 base, and 1 base stayed unmatched.

The chain carries TRBV9 and TRBJ1-4; D might be TRBD1 (5 bases). V was shortened by 0 bases and J by 8 bases, with 17 bases between the two germline ends. Germline V gene data show CDR1 as SGDLS and CDR2 as YYNGEE. This CDR3 has 16 amino acids. The CDR3 protein is CASSVGGVRVGEKLFF. The CDR3 DNA follows: TGTGCCAGCAGCGTAGGGGGGGTCCGGGTAGGAGAAAAACTGTTTTTT. Full variable domain (missing parts from reference TRBV9 and TRBJ1-4): DSGVTQTPKHLITATGQRVTLRCSPRSGDLSVYWYQQSLDQGLQFLIQYYNGEERAKGNILERFSAQQFPDLHSELNLSSLELGDSALYFCASSVGGVRVGEKLFFGSGTQLSVL.

The J gene is TRBJ2-5, the V gene TRBV7-8; 10 bases are shared with TRBD2. With 5 bases clipped from V and 4 bases from J, the junction kept 10 bases outside the gene matches. The germline V gene has CDR1 SGHVS and CDR2 FQNEAQ. The CDR3 sequence is 16 residues long. This CDR3 is CASSRSRLAGVETQYF. CDR3 bases: TGTGCCAGCAGCCGTAGTAGGCTAGCGGGAGTAGAGACCCAGTACTTC.

This chain links TRBV28 with TRBJ1-1; TRBD1 matches at 9 bases. From germline, CDR1 is MDHEN and CDR2 SYDVKM. The junction had 3 bases not matched to a gene; V was cut back by 8 bases and J by 5 bases. The length of the CDR3 is 12 residues. The CDR3 DNA sequence: TGTGCCAGCCGGGACAGGGAAACTGAAGCTTTCTTT. Protein product: CASRDRETEAFF.

The V and J genes are TRBV2 and TRBJ2-7; 8 bases are a match to TRBD1. The CDR3 extends over 15 amino acids. Germline V lookup: CDR1 SNHLY, CDR2 FYNNEI. J was trimmed by 4 bases and V by 2 bases; bases with no gene match: 7. CDR3 residues: CASSESRQGLYEQYF. The CDR3 DNA reads TGTGCCAGCAGTGAAAGTCGACAGGGGCTGTACGAGCAGTACTTC.

The chain joins TRBV27 to TRBJ2-1; D is perhaps TRBD1 (5 bases). V was cut by 4 bases and J by 4 bases, with 20 bases left in between. This CDR3 contains 17 residues. The germline V gene has CDR1 MNHEY and CDR2 SMNVEV (reference sequence). CDR3 sequence: CASSSTRQGTMYNEQFF. The CDR3 nucleotides are TGTGCCAGCAGTTCTACCCGGCAGGGAACTATGTACAATGAGCAGTTCTTC.

The chain couples TRBV19 to TRBJ2-7; 7 bases align to TRBD2. Germline values: CDR1 LNHDA, CDR2 SQIVND (reference sequence). The CDR3 contains 14 residues. The V segment lost 7 bases and the J segment 2 bases; nucleotides outside the gene matches: 8. The CDR3 loop reads CASTPSGIAYEQYF. The CDR3 coding sequence is TGTGCCAGTACCCCGAGCGGGATAGCCTACGAGCAGTACTTC.

The chain employs TRBV27 and TRBJ2-7, with 8 bases lining up with TRBD1. The J segment lost 3 bases and the V segment lost 6 bases, leaving 7 bases of the junction unmatched. This CDR3 region has 14 residues. Germline loops: CDR1 MNHEY, CDR2 SMNVEV (reference sequence). The DNA of the CDR3 is TGTGCCAGCAGGCATACGACAGGGGTCTACGAGCAGTACTTC. It yields the protein CASRHTTGVYEQYF.

The chain couples TRBV6-4 to TRBJ2-3, with 8 bases fitting TRBD2. Germline values: CDR1 MRHNA, CDR2 SNTAGT. Trimming removed 5 bases from V and 5 bases from J; junction bases left unmatched: 6. This CDR3 region has 14 residues. CDR3 DNA sequence: TGTGCCAGCAGTCAAGCGGGAGAGGAAGATACGCAGTATTTT. It is translated as CASSQAGEEDTQYF.